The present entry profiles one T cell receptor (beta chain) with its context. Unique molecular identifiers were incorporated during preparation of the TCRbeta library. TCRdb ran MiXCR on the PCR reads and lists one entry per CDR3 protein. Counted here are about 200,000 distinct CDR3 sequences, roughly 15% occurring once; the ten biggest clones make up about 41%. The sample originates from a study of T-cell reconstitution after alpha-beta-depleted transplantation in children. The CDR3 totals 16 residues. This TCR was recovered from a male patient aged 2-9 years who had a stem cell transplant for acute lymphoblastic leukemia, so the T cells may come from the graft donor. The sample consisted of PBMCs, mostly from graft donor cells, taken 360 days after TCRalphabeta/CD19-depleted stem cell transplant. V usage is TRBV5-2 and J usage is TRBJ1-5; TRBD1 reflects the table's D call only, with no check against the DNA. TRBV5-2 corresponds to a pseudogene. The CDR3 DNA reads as TGTGCCAGCAACCCCAGGGACAGGGGGGAGAATCAGCCCCAGCATTTT. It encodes CASNPRDRGENQPQHF.